Listed below are T cell receptor beta chains from one sample, sequenced in a study of T-cell reconstitution after alpha-beta-depleted transplantation in children. TCRdb reprocessed the PCR reads with MiXCR, giving one entry per CDR3 protein. The data hold roughly 20,000 distinct CDR3 sequences, with roughly 11% observed a single time. The sample was PBMCs from the stem cell graft donor, taken from the stem cell graft. The receptors derive from a human donor who donated a stem cell graft to a child with chronic granulomatous disease. The CDR3 runs from the conserved cysteine through the conserved F or W.

j_call,v_call,cdr3_aa
TRBJ1-2,TRBV12-3/TRBV12-4,CASSPSPESLLGYTF
TRBJ1-2,TRBV3-1,CASSQAGVIGGYTF
TRBJ2-1,TRBV5-1,CASSPSQDRLQGDEQFF
TRBJ1-1,TRBV21-1,CASSKGRLGQHGTEAFF
TRBJ1-2,TRBV10-3,CAISESYSTSYGYTF
TRBJ1-1,TRBV19,CASSITEISEAFF
TRBJ2-5,TRBV2,CASSDPAGRQETQYF
TRBJ2-3,TRBV27,CGSGAGTDTQYF
TRBJ1-3,TRBV20-1,CSASRWSPLISGNTIYF
TRBJ1-2,TRBV28,CASRSLSVSGYTF
TRBJ2-3,TRBV27,CASSLKRTGNTDTQYF
TRBJ2-1,TRBV12-3/TRBV12-4,CASSFWTSGYNEQFF
NA,TRBV28,CASSPSDRGHRYEQYF
TRBJ2-7,TRBV28,CASSLSLAVAYEQYF
TRBJ2-7,TRBV5-1,CASSSSYEQYF
TRBJ2-7,TRBV3-1,CASSPLWREGPYEQYF
TRBJ1-2,TRBV20-1,CSARDLGEGYTF
TRBJ1-1,TRBV29-1,CSVVKGTGAEVAFF
TRBJ2-7,TRBV28,CASSLFGASGLYEQYF
TRBJ2-1,TRBV7-9,CASSSRMGAYNEQFF
TRBJ2-2,TRBV29-1,CSVIPGQGTGELFF
TRBJ1-2,TRBV27,CASSLTTGYGYTF
TRBJ1-1,TRBV5-1,CASSPDRGFTEAFF
TRBJ2-3,TRBV27,CASSLGLVADTQYF
TRBJ1-2,TRBV20-1,CSAPTRTREGVYGYTF
TRBJ2-3,TRBV7-2,CASSLVAGAGTDTQYF
TRBJ2-1,TRBV15,CATSRDSIYNEQFF
TRBJ2-5,TRBV7-3,CASSLGLAGPQETQYF
TRBJ2-2,TRBV29-1,CSVAWRDTRELFF
TRBJ2-5,TRBV5-1,CASSFEGDQETQYF
TRBJ2-5,TRBV15,CATSTLRTSGRETQYF
TRBJ1-1,TRBV12-3/TRBV12-4,CASSHRNTEAFF
TRBJ2-5,TRBV5-6,CASSLGQGVQYF
TRBJ2-5,TRBV28,CASSSPGTLSQTQYF
TRBJ2-1,TRBV4-2,CAMGPGRSNEQFF
TRBJ2-7,TRBV12-3/TRBV12-4,CASSLVSAGSSYEQYF
TRBJ2-2,TRBV6-5,CASILGRGDLGELFF
TRBJ2-7,TRBV25-1,CASSESQGPTDEQYF
TRBJ2-3,TRBV7-8,CASSFTGGDVDTQYF
TRBJ2-5,TRBV29-1,CSVEGGRETQYF
TRBJ2-3,TRBV7-9,CASKAAFTDTQYF
TRBJ2-1,TRBV2,CTSSSGTSGISSYNEQFF
TRBJ2-7,TRBV12-3/TRBV12-4,CASNIDRGAYEQYF
TRBJ1-4,TRBV29-1,CSVRGVNEKLFF
TRBJ1-6,TRBV12-3/TRBV12-4,CASSFGKPWSPLHF
TRBJ2-7,TRBV6-5,CASSPGGGAAYEQYF
TRBJ1-1,TRBV28,CASSPRYAEAFF
TRBJ2-5,TRBV5-1,CAIGSSPFPGQDQETQYF
TRBJ2-7,TRBV5-1,CASSFRWASGQPPSSYEQYF
TRBJ1-2,TRBV27,CASSLRVGYGYTF
TRBJ2-4,TRBV20-1,CSAPPKIAKNIQYF
TRBJ2-5,TRBV10-2,CASSDPGETQYF
TRBJ2-7,TRBV20-1,CSANGTPGLEQYF
TRBJ2-2,TRBV29-1,CSVLSNTGELFF
TRBJ1-1,TRBV11-2,CASSLGGQEAFF